The clone carrying this T cell receptor (beta chain) was picked up many times. Its antigen is unidentified. The data were obtained in a study of breast tumors, draining lymph nodes, adjacent tissues. TCRdb independently ran MiXCR on the multiplex PCR reads; one entry per CDR3 protein. The sample records around 190,000 distinct CDR3 sequences, approximately 33% being singletons. This CDR3 is built from 11 residues. Germline assignment: CDR1 LNHDA and CDR2 SQIVND (reference sequence). V was pared by 3 bases and J by 1 base, with 0 bases between. Axillary draining lymph nodes of breast cancer patients supplied the node samples. General study points: Compared with lymph nodes, tumors were less diverse; compared with nontumor tissue, more. Tumor and nontumor repertoires were significantly more similar in luminal-like than in basal-like breast cancer. Most tumor T cells seemingly derive from lymph node, then expand in tumor. The lymph node origin of tumor T cells was framed as consistent with a hypothesis, not demonstrated.

The chain carries TRBV19 and TRBJ2-5, with D unresolved. The sample consisted of axillary lymph node tissue. This TCR came from a female donor with breast cancer. Some clones in this sample may be carry-over from other donors' samples. The CDR3 coding sequence is TGTGCCAGTAGTATCCAAGAGACCCAGTACTTC. Translated: CASSIQETQYF.